These 26 T cell receptor beta chains originate from one sample sequenced in a study of T cells in Graves' hyperthyroidism and ophthalmopathy. TCR beta CDR3 region amplification was performed from RNA transcripts. The HTBI set primed first-round TCR CDR3 RT-PCR. A single record per CDR3 protein comes from TCRdb applying MiXCR to the multiplex PCR reads. The top ten clones hold about 30% of a sample with approximately 510,000 distinct CDR3 sequences, around 20% of them seen once. The source material was blood. The receptors were sampled from a man younger than 35 with Graves' hyperthyroidism.

This clonotype occurred once. The V call is TRBV3-1, the J call TRBJ2-7, with 8 bases fitting TRBD2. This CDR3 spans 14 amino acids. Germline CDR1 and CDR2: LGHDT and YNNKEL (reference sequence). V lost 4 bases to trimming and J lost 3 bases; unmatched junction nucleotides: 5. The CDR3 spells CASSPGTRLYEQYF. The CDR3 coding sequence is TGTGCCAGCAGCCCCGGGACTAGACTCTACGAGCAGTACTTC.

This clonotype was seen ten or more times. J is TRBJ2-5 and V is TRBV27; D gene uncertain. The CDR3 covers 13 residues. CDR1 is MNHEY and CDR2 is SMNVEV in the germline V gene (reference sequence). Trimming shortened V by 6 bases and J by 10 bases, and 18 bases separated the two germline ends. CDR3 DNA sequence: TGTGCCAGCAGCATTTCCGGGCCAAGGGACCAGTACTTC. Residues: CASSISGPRDQYF.

This clonotype was detected many times. The chain links TRBV6-5 to TRBJ1-1, with no clear D. Trimming shortened V by 6 bases and J by 8 bases, and 13 bases separated the two germline ends. CDR3 size: 12 residues. Germline V gives CDR1 MNHEY, CDR2 SVGAGI. The CDR3 sequence is CASRRAGLEAFF. CDR3 nucleotides: TGTGCCAGCAGACGGGCGGGCCTGGAAGCTTTCTTT.

With regard to this clonotype: The junction shows a germline mismatch at one end, possibly a read error. V usage is TRBV11-1 and J usage is TRBJ2-5; D gene ambiguous. Per the germline V gene, CDR1 is SGHAT and CDR2 is FQDESV (reference sequence). This CDR3 spans 15 amino acids. The CDR3 sequence: CASARITDGPESQYF. CDR3 DNA: TGTGCCAGCGCCCGGATTACGGACGGACCAGAGAGCCAGTACTTC. Complete variable domain (other parts from reference TRBV11-1 and TRBJ2-5): EAEVAQSPRYKITEKSQAVAFWCDPISGHATLYWYRQILGQGPELLVQFQDESVVDDSQLPKDRFSAERLKGVDSTLKIQPAELGDSAMYLCASARITDGPESQYFGPGTRLLVL.

At least ten counts were recorded for this clonotype. The chain is built from TRBV5-6 and TRBJ1-1; D is unresolved. Germline loops: CDR1 SGHDT, CDR2 YYEEEE. V was shortened by 0 bases and J by 3 bases, with 12 bases between the two germline ends. The CDR3 spans 15 residues. The DNA of the CDR3 is TGTGCCAGCAGCTTGGGGGTTCGGTCGTACACTGAAGCTTTCTTT. Translating gives CASSLGVRSYTEAFF. The full variable domain, in which reference TRBV5-6 and TRBJ1-1 provide the parts outside the CDR3, is DAGVTQSPTHLIKTRGQQVTLRCSPKSGHDTVSWYQQALGQGPQFIFQYYEEEERQRGNFPDRFSGHQFPNYSSELNVNALLLGDSALYLCASSLGVRSYTEAFFGQGTRLTVV.

This clonotype has a count of ten or more. The V gene is TRBV12-3 or TRBV12-4, the J gene TRBJ2-2; the D is unclear. The CDR3 consists of 13 residues. V dropped 3 bases and J dropped 7 bases, with 9 bases sitting between them. The CDR3 DNA reads TGTGCCAGCAGTTTGGTCCCCAACGGGGAGCTGTTTTTT. Protein: CASSLVPNGELFF.

The chain has TRBV30 and TRBJ2-5, with 10 bases identical to TRBD2. The CDR3 sequence is 14 residues long. Germline trimming cut 2 bases from V and 4 bases from J; bases unmatched to any gene: 4. CDR1 is GTSNPN and CDR2 is SVGIG in the germline V gene (reference sequence). CDR3 residues: CAWSPGLATETQYF. CDR3 nucleotides: TGTGCCTGGAGTCCGGGACTAGCGACAGAGACCCAGTACTTC.

This clonotype was seen at least ten times. The CDR3 loop is CAWSVEGEIRQYF. CDR3 nucleotides: TGTGCCTGGAGTGTGGAAGGGGAGATCCGGCAGTACTTC. The V and J genes are TRBV30 and TRBJ2-7, with D perhaps given as TRBD1 or TRBD2 (5 bases each). The V and J ends lost 0 bases and 9 bases respectively, with 15 bases between them. The CDR3 is 13 residues long. Germline V CDR1 and CDR2: GTSNPN, SVGIG (reference sequence).

This clonotype came up many times. The rearrangement links TRBV20-1 to TRBJ2-5; 7 nucleotides align to TRBD1. The V and J ends lost 3 bases and 2 bases, in that order; junction bases with no gene match: 18. CDR1 is DFQATT, CDR2 SNEGSKA, per germline (reference sequence). CDR3 size: 18 residues. The DNA for the CDR3 is TGCAGTGCTAGGGGGTCCCGGGACAGATCACTACGGCAAGAGACCCAGTACTTC. This codes for CSARGSRDRSLRQETQYF.

In this sample, this clonotype turned up many times. The CDR3 region is CASRGGRSPSLADTEAFF. Here the CDR3 DNA reads TGTGCCAGCAGAGGGGGAAGGAGCCCAAGTCTGGCGGACACTGAAGCTTTCTTT. The chain employs TRBV6-6 and TRBJ1-1, with TRBD1 as a possible D gene (6 bases). The germline CDR1 and CDR2 sequences are MNHNY and SVGAGI (reference sequence). This CDR3 contains 18 residues. V gave up 6 bases and J gave up 3 bases, with 26 bases separating them.

The sample holds many counts of this clonotype. The chain joins TRBV10-3 to TRBJ1-5; a weak D match, TRBD1 (5 bases). V shed 1 base and J shed 0 bases, with 7 bases lying between them. From germline, CDR1 is ENHRY and CDR2 SYGVKD. The CDR3 sequence is 15 residues long. This chain's CDR3 is CAISEWGDSNQPQHF. In DNA form, the CDR3 reads TGTGCCATCAGTGAGTGGGGGGATAGCAATCAGCCCCAGCATTTT.

This clonotype was seen only a few times. The chain joins TRBV27 to TRBJ2-5, with D perhaps TRBD2 (6 bases). The CDR3 totals 14 residues. V lost 7 bases and J 5 bases, leaving 17 bases between the germline ends. Germline CDR1 and CDR2: MNHEY and SMNVEV (reference sequence). The DNA of the CDR3 is TGTGCCAGCATGAGACTAGGAACCCGGGAGACCCAGTACTTC. It yields the protein CASMRLGTRETQYF.

This clonotype was recorded at least ten times. The chain is built from TRBV7-6 and TRBJ2-7; D is unresolved. Trimming removed 1 base from V and 5 bases from J, with 9 bases in between. The CDR3 is 13 residues long. From germline, CDR1 is SGHVS and CDR2 FNYEAQ. The CDR3 DNA follows: TGTGCCAGCAGCTTAGTAGGCCGGGACGAGCAGTACTTC. Amino acid sequence: CASSLVGRDEQYF.

At least ten counts were recorded for this clonotype. This sequence joins TRBV12-3 or TRBV12-4 and TRBJ1-5; perhaps TRBD1 as D (5 bases). CDR3 length equals 14 residues. Trimming shortened V by 5 bases and J by 4 bases, and 12 bases separated the two germline ends. This chain's CDR3 is CASSVTDINQPQHF. In nucleotides, the CDR3 is TGTGCCAGCAGTGTTACGGACATAAATCAGCCCCAGCATTTT.

This clonotype was recorded many times. The J gene is TRBJ1-2, the V gene TRBV12-3 or TRBV12-4, with TRBD1 as a possible D gene (6 bases). V shed 5 bases and J shed 10 bases, with 26 bases lying between them. This CDR3 region has 16 residues. The CDR3 nucleotides read TGTGCCAGCAGTCTCCCCCCCCTTCACACAGGGCTGAACTACACCTTC. This codes for CASSLPPLHTGLNYTF.

This clonotype occurred many times. The chain links TRBV28 to TRBJ2-4; 11 nucleotides agree with TRBD2. The junction had 4 bases not matched to a gene; V was cut back by 5 bases and J by 1 base. CDR3 length: 16 amino acids. The germline gives CDR1 MDHEN, CDR2 SYDVKM. The CDR3 region has the DNA TGTGCCAGCAGTCAAACTAGCGGGGGTGCCAAAAACATTCAGTACTTC. This sequence encodes CASSQTSGGAKNIQYF.

This clonotype was observed a handful of times. The V and J genes are TRBV10-3 and TRBJ2-2; 7 bases align to TRBD2. The CDR3 covers 15 residues. Germline V CDR1 and CDR2: ENHRY, SYGVKD. V trimming: 2 bases; J trimming: 3 bases; junction bases outside the gene matches: 3. The CDR3 bases are TGTGCCATCAGTGAGCCGGGGGGATACACCGGGGAGCTGTTTTTT. Translating it yields CAISEPGGYTGELFF.

This clonotype occurred many times. The chain is built from TRBV9 and TRBJ1-5; D remains unclear. The CDR3 is made up of 16 amino acids. Trimming left V 0 bases short and J 0 bases short, with 10 bases between. CDR1 is SGDLS, CDR2 YYNGEE, per germline. CDR3: CASSVARSDSNQPQHF. The CDR3 DNA follows: TGTGCCAGCAGCGTAGCTAGGAGTGATAGCAATCAGCCCCAGCATTTT. The whole variable domain, remainder taken from reference TRBV9 and TRBJ1-5, is DSGVTQTPKHLITATGQRVTLRCSPRSGDLSVYWYQQSLDQGLQFLIQYYNGEERAKGNILERFSAQQFPDLHSELNLSSLELGDSALYFCASSVARSDSNQPQHFGDGTRLSIL.

This rearrangement joins TRBV6-1 to TRBJ1-2; D possibly corresponds to TRBD1 (5 bases). V was shortened by 8 bases and J by 6 bases, with 10 bases between the two germline ends. The CDR3 contains 11 residues. Germline V gene sequence: CDR1 MNHNS, CDR2 SASEGT. The CDR3 DNA sequence: TGTGCCAGCGCGAGGGGTGATGGCTACACCTTC. Translated: CASARGDGYTF.

This clonotype was counted many times. In nucleotides, the CDR3 is TGCAGTGCTTCCCGGGACTATCAAGAGACCCAGTACTTC. Translated, it gives CSASRDYQETQYF. The rearrangement uses TRBV20-1 and TRBJ2-5, with 7 bases aligning to TRBD2. V lost 5 bases to trimming and J lost 2 bases; unmatched junction nucleotides: 5. CDR3 size: 13 residues. Germline values: CDR1 DFQATT, CDR2 SNEGSKA (reference sequence).

This clonotype was picked up many times. The chain carries TRBV28 and TRBJ1-2; D unclear. CDR1 MDHEN and CDR2 SYDVKM come from the germline V gene. Trimming left V 5 bases short and J 8 bases short, with 18 bases between. The length of the CDR3 is 14 residues. The CDR3 region has the DNA TGTGCCAGCAGTCCCCCCGGGTCTGCGCCGGGCTACACCTTC. It encodes CASSPPGSAPGYTF.

This clonotype has a count of ten or more. This rearrangement joins TRBV6-1 to TRBJ1-2; a possible D gene is TRBD1 (5 bases). The CDR3 is 14 residues long. The V and J ends lost 6 bases and 3 bases respectively, with 14 bases between them. Germline values: CDR1 MNHNS, CDR2 SASEGT. DNA for the CDR3: TGTGCCAGCAGGGGAGAGGGGATGGACTATGGCTACACCTTC. Protein: CASRGEGMDYGYTF.

There are many counts of this clonotype. This sequence joins TRBV19 and TRBJ1-5; no reliable D call. The CDR3 totals 17 residues. Germline assignment: CDR1 LNHDA and CDR2 SQIVND (reference sequence). Between the trimmed V and J ends, which lost 4 bases and 0 bases, there was a span of 16 bases. Here the CDR3 reads CASSTAVTSPSNQPQHF. In nucleotides, the CDR3 is TGTGCCAGTAGTACGGCTGTGACAAGCCCTAGCAATCAGCCCCAGCATTTT.

This clonotype has more than one count but fewer than ten. The genes are TRBV20-1 and TRBJ2-4, with D maybe TRBD1 (5 bases). V lost 6 bases and J lost 2, with 11 bases in between. Germline V CDR1 and CDR2: DFQATT, SNEGSKA (reference sequence). This CDR3 is built from 13 residues. Here the CDR3 DNA reads TGCAGTGCCCAGGGTGTGACCAAAAACATTCAGTACTTC. Amino acid sequence: CSAQGVTKNIQYF.

This clonotype was found many times. CDR3 loop: CASSRDRGRRQPQHF. As DNA, the CDR3 is TGTGCCAGCAGTCGGGACAGGGGGCGCCGGCAGCCCCAGCATTTT. The chain recombines TRBV6-2 or TRBV6-3 with TRBJ1-5, with 12 bases that match TRBD1. CDR1 is MNHEY, CDR2 SVGEGT, per germline. CDR3 size: 15 residues. V dropped 5 bases and J dropped 7; count of bases not matched to a gene: 6.

This chain uses TRBV12-3 or TRBV12-4 with TRBJ2-5, with 8 nucleotides matching TRBD1. The CDR3 length is 14 residues. Unmatched junction bases numbered 7, after V lost 4 bases and J lost 6 bases. The CDR3 nucleotides are TGTGCCAGCAGTTCCAATACAGGGGGTAAGACCCAGTACTTC. Translating it yields CASSSNTGGKTQYF.